This entry features one T cell receptor beta chain sequence. Antigen unknown. The data originate from a study of graft-versus-host responses after intestinal transplantation. Study-level results: Peak circulating GvH clone levels tracked with early post-transplant HvG declines. The recipient marrow held GvH clones, and some of them showed up first in ileum or blood.

The CDR3 spans 16 residues. Germline-derived CDR1 and CDR2 are SGHRS and YFSETQ. V lost 4 bases to trimming and J lost 1 base, with 18 bases between them. The repertoire was sequenced with immunoSEQ multiplex PCR; TCRdb's copy has only in-frame clones and lacks some. The sample has about 100,000 clones, more than 85% seen once; the top ten hold roughly 0.97%. This clonotype was obtained from a human donor who was the organ donor for an intestinal transplant. The sequencing here drew on unstimulated CD4+ T cells sorted from spleen or lymph node cells, taken before transplant. This chain joins TRBV5-1 and TRBJ2-7; possibly TRBD1 for D (6 bases). The chain's CDR3 is CASSIQQGWESYEQYF. In nucleotides, the CDR3 is TGCGCCAGCAGCATTCAACAGGGATGGGAGTCCTACGAGCAGTACTTC.